This TCR beta chain was profiled in a study of technical replicates of blood from several donors (dated by TCRdb to about 2017). The library relied on the immunoSEQ multiplex PCR assay. Not all clones reach the TCRdb copy of this immuneACCESS table, which keeps in-frame sequences only. Checked studies attribute under half of the gap to unresolved V genes and leave the rest unexplained. Recorded for this sample are roughly 72,000 clones; 85% to 95% of them occurred a single time. The ten largest account for 0.35% to 0.45% of the sample. Comment on this clone: Its recognized antigen is unknown. No base qualities exist here, and no much larger clone lies one base off it.

CDR1 and CDR2 were assigned from the germline V gene as SGHDT and YYEEEE. Relative to germline, V is missing 4 bases and J is missing 8 bases, with 11 bases of the junction outside any gene match. Spanning cysteine to phenylalanine, the CDR3 consists of 16 amino acids. The read is trimmed to its CDR3 DNA, 48 bases read in frame from base 1. This clonotype originated in a human donor in good health. The source material was T cells isolated from PBMCs. The sequence is built from TRBV5-6 and TRBJ1-4, and 10 junction bases match TRBD1. The CDR3 region reads CASSDSRDRGGEKLFF. Here is the DNA: TGTGCCAGCAGCGATTCCCGGGACAGGGGTGGAGAAAAACTGTTTTTT. The CDR3 plus the reference TRBV5-6 and TRBJ1-4 genes for the other parts give the full variable domain: DAGVTQSPTHLIKTRGQQVTLRCSPKSGHDTVSWYQQALGQGPQFIFQYYEEEERQRGNFPDRFSGHQFPNYSSELNVNALLLGDSALYLCASSDSRDRGGEKLFFGSGTQLSVL.